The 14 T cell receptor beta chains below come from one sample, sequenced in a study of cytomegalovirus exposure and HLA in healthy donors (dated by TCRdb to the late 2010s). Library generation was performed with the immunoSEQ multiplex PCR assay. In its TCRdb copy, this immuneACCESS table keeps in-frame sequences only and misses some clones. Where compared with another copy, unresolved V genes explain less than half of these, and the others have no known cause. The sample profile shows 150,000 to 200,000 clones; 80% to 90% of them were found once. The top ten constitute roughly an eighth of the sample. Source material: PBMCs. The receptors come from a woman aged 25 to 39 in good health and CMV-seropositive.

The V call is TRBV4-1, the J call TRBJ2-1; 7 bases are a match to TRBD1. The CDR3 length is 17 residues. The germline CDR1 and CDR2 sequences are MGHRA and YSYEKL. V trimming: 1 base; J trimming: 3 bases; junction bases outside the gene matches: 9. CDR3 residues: CASSQGERDRIYNEQFF. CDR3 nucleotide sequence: TGCGCCAGCAGCCAAGGGGAAAGGGACAGAATCTACAATGAGCAGTTCTTC.

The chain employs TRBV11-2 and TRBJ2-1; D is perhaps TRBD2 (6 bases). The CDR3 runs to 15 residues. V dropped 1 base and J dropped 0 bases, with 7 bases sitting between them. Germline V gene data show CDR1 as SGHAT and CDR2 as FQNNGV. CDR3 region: CASSLGDSSYNEQFF. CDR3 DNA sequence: TGTGCCAGCAGCTTAGGGGACTCCTCCTACAATGAGCAGTTCTTC.

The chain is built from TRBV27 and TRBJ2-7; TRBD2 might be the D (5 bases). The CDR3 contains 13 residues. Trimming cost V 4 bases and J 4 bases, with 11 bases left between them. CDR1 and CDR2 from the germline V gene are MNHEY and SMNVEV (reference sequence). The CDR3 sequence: CASSYRGTYEQYF. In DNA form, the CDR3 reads TGTGCCAGCAGTTATCGGGGAACTTACGAGCAGTACTTC.

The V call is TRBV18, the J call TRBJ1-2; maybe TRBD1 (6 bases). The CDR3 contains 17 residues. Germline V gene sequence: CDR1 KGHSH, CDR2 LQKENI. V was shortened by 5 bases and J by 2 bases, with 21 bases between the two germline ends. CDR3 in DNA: TGTGCCAGCTCAACTACACCGGGACAAGGAGGAAACTATGGCTACACCTTC. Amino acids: CASSTTPGQGGNYGYTF.

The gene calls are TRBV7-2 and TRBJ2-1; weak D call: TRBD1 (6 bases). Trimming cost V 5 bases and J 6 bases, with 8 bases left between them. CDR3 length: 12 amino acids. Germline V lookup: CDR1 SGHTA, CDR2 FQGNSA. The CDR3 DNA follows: TGTGCCAGCAGCGCACAGGGCAATGAGCAGTTCTTC. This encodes CASSAQGNEQFF.

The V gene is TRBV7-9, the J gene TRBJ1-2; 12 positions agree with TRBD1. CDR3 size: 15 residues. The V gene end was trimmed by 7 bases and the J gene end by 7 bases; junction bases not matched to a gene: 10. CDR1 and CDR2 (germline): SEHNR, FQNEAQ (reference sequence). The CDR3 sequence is CASISMGQGASGYTF. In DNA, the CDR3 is TGTGCCAGCATCTCGATGGGACAGGGGGCTTCTGGCTACACCTTC.

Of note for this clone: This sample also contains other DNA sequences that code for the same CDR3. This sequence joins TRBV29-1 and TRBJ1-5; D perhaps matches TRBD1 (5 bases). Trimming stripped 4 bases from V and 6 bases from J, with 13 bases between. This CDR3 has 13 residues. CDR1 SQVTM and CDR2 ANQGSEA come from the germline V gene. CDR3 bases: TGCAGCGTTGCTCCGGGGGGGGGTCAGCCCCAGCATTTT. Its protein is CSVAPGGGQPQHF. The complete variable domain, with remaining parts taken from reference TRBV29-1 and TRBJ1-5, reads SAVISQKPSRDICQRGTSLTIQCQVDSQVTMMFWYRQQPGQSLTLIATANQGSEATYESGFVIDKFPISRPNLTFSTLTVSNMSPEDSSIYLCSVAPGGGQPQHFGDGTRLSIL.

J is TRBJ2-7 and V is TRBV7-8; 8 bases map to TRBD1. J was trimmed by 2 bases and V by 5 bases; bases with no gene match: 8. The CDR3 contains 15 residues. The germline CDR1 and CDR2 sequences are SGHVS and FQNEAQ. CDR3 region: CASSASPGGTYEQYF. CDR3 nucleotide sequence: TGTGCCAGCAGCGCCTCGCCAGGGGGCACCTACGAGCAGTACTTC.

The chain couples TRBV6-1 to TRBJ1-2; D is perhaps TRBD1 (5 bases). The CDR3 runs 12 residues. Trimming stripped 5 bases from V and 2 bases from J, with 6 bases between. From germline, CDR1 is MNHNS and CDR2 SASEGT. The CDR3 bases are TGTGCCAGCAGTAGGACAAACTATGGCTACACCTTC. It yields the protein CASSRTNYGYTF.

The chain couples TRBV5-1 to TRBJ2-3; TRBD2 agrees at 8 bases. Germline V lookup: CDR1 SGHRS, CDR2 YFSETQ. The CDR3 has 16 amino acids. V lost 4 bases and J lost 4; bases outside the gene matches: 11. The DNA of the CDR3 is TGCGCCAGCAGCCTAGGGACTAGTGGTCCCCCAGATACGCAGTATTTT. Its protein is CASSLGTSGPPDTQYF. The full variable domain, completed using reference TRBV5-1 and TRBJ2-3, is KAGVTQTPRYLIKTRGQQVTLSCSPISGHRSVSWYQQTPGQGLQFLFEYFSETQRNKGNFPGRFSGRQFSNSRSEMNVSTLELGDSALYLCASSLGTSGPPDTQYFGPGTRLTVL.

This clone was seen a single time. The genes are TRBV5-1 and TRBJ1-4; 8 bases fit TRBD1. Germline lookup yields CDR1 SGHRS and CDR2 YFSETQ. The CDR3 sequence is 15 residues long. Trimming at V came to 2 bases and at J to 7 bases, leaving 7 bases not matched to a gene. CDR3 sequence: CASSFQSGTGEKLFF. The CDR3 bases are TGCGCCAGCAGCTTTCAATCGGGGACAGGTGAAAAACTGTTTTTT.

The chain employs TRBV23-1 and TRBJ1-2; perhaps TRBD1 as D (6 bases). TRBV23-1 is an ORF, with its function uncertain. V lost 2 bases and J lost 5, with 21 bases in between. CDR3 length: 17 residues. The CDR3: CASSQKRGPTAKYGYTF. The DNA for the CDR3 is TGCGCCAGCAGTCAAAAGCGGGGGCCTACAGCAAAATATGGCTACACCTTC.

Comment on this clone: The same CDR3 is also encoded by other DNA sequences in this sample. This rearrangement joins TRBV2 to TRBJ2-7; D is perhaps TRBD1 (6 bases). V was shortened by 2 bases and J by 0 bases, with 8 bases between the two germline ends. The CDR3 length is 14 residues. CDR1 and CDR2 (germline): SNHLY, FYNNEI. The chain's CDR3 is CASSEQGSSYEQYF. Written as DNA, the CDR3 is TGTGCCAGCAGTGAACAGGGGAGCTCCTACGAGCAGTACTTC.

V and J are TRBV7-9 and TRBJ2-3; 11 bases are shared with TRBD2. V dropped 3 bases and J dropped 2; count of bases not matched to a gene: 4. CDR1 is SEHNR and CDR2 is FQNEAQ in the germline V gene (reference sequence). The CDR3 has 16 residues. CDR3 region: CASSFPLAGDTDTQYF. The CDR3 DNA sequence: TGTGCCAGCAGCTTCCCACTAGCGGGAGACACAGATACGCAGTATTTT.